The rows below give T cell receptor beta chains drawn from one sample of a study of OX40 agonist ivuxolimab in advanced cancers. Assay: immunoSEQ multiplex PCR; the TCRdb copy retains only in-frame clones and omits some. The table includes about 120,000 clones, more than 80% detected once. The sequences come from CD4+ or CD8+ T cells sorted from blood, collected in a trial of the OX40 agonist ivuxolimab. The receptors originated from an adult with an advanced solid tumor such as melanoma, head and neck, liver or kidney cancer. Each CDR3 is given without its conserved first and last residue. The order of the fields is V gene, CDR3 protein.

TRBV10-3	AISERSYEQY
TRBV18	ASSPAVITDTQY
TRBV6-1	ASSDYGNTEAF
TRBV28	ASRSGVWDNSPLH
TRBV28	ASSPTGSTYEQY
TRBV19	ASSPEPGLRVNEKLF
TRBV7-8	ASNPDRVRQPQH
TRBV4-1	ASSQETGEQY
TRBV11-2	ASSPQTSNEAF
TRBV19	ASSPAGYYRYTDTQY